Below are 22 T cell receptor beta chains sequenced from a single sample in a study of blood T cell repertoires in COVID-19. The method was immunoSEQ multiplex PCR; TCRdb's version includes in-frame clones alone and lacks a portion of them. The sample gives some 160,000 clones, roughly 80% of which show up once; 8.6% is in the top ten. The sequenced sample was peripheral blood. Every receptor here comes from a man in his fifties with active or convalescent COVID-19.

This chain uses TRBV18 with TRBJ1-1; no clear D gene. The ends were cut back, 3 bases at V and 5 bases at J, with 13 bases in the middle. Germline V gene sequence: CDR1 KGHSH, CDR2 LQKENI. The CDR3 consists of 14 residues. Here the CDR3 DNA reads TGTGCCAGCTCACCGAGCCCCCCGAGGACTGAAGCTTTCTTT. It codes for CASSPSPPRTEAFF.

There are a few counts of this clone. CDR3 protein: CASSLSPGLTAEAFF. The CDR3 nucleotides are TGTGCCAGCAGTTTATCGCCAGGCTTAACTGCTGAAGCTTTCTTT. This chain joins TRBV27 and TRBJ1-1, with D uncertain. Germline lookup yields CDR1 MNHEY and CDR2 SMNVEV (reference sequence). The CDR3 is 15 residues long. The ends were cut back, 0 bases at V and 6 bases at J, with 14 bases in the middle.

The J gene is TRBJ1-1, the V gene TRBV12-3 or TRBV12-4; the D is unclear. Trimming took 7 bases from V and 1 from J, leaving 10 bases between them. The CDR3 length is 13 residues. Written as DNA, the CDR3 is TGTGCCAGCACTCTAAACCCGAACACTGAAGCTTTCTTT. Translation gives CASTLNPNTEAFF.

The chain employs TRBV19 and TRBJ2-3, with 7 bases aligning to TRBD2. Germline values: CDR1 LNHDA, CDR2 SQIVND (reference sequence). V lost 5 bases, J lost 4 bases, and 9 bases stayed unmatched. The CDR3 runs 15 residues. The CDR3 coding sequence is TGTGCCAGTAGTGTGGGGCGGGAGACCTCAGATACGCAGTATTTT. It translates to CASSVGRETSDTQYF. The full variable domain, with the rest looked up from reference TRBV19 and TRBJ2-3, is DGGITQSPKYLFRKEGQNVTLSCEQNLNHDAMYWYRQDPGQGLRLIYYSQIVNDFQKGDIAEGYSVSREKKESFPLTVTSAQKNPTAFYLCASSVGRETSDTQYFGPGTRLTVL.

V usage is TRBV27 and J usage is TRBJ2-3; D is undetermined. The germline CDR1 and CDR2 sequences are MNHEY and SMNVEV (reference sequence). Trimming pared 4 bases from V and 1 base from J, leaving 6 bases between. The CDR3 consists of 13 residues. CDR3 amino acids: CASSSFGTDTQYF. CDR3 DNA sequence: TGTGCCAGCAGTTCCTTCGGCACAGATACGCAGTATTTT.

The chain uses TRBV19 and TRBJ2-1; no reliable D call. This CDR3 region has 14 residues. Germline V lookup: CDR1 LNHDA, CDR2 SQIVND (reference sequence). Trimming took 4 bases from V and 2 from J, leaving 9 bases between them. The CDR3, as DNA: TGTGCCAGTAGTACATTGGCAGCCTACAATGAGCAGTTCTTC. Translated, it gives CASSTLAAYNEQFF. Based on the CDR3 plus reference TRBV19 and TRBJ2-1, the full variable domain is DGGITQSPKYLFRKEGQNVTLSCEQNLNHDAMYWYRQDPGQGLRLIYYSQIVNDFQKGDIAEGYSVSREKKESFPLTVTSAQKNPTAFYLCASSTLAAYNEQFFGPGTRLTVL.

V and J are TRBV12-3 or TRBV12-4 and TRBJ1-2, with D perhaps matching TRBD1 (5 bases). V was shortened by 3 bases and J by 4 bases, with 9 bases between the two germline ends. CDR3 size: 13 residues. CDR3 in amino acids: CASSFGAGYGYTF. The CDR3 DNA is TGTGCCAGCAGTTTTGGGGCTGGCTATGGCTACACCTTC.

This clone showed up just a few times. The V and J genes are TRBV29-1 and TRBJ2-1; D might be TRBD2 (6 bases). Germline V lookup: CDR1 SQVTM, CDR2 ANQGSEA. V lost 6 bases to trimming and J lost 7 bases, with 19 bases between them. CDR3 length: 14 residues. The CDR3 loop reads CSVGLATQENEQFF. CDR3 sequence (DNA): TGCAGCGTCGGTCTAGCGACACAGGAGAATGAGCAGTTCTTC.

The CDR3 spells CASSPTQGSTGELFF. The DNA for the CDR3 is TGTGCCAGCAGCCCGACACAGGGGAGTACCGGGGAGCTGTTTTTT. The chain couples TRBV11-3 to TRBJ2-2; 7 positions match TRBD1. This CDR3 spans 15 amino acids. CDR1 is SGHNT and CDR2 is YENEEA in the germline V gene. Trimming at V came to 5 bases and at J to 5 bases, leaving 8 bases not matched to a gene.

The chain employs TRBV11-2 and TRBJ2-2, with a tentative D call TRBD2 (5 bases). Germline V lookup: CDR1 SGHAT, CDR2 FQNNGV. The CDR3 totals 15 residues. Trimming removed 5 bases from V and 6 bases from J, with 16 bases in between. The CDR3 DNA is TGTGCCAGCAGCGGGAAGTTGGGAGTCCCCGGGGAGCTGTTTTTT. Translated, it gives CASSGKLGVPGELFF.

This clone was seen a single time. The chain recombines TRBV27 with TRBJ2-1; no definite D call. The germline CDR1 and CDR2 sequences are MNHEY and SMNVEV (reference sequence). V was cut by 5 bases and J by 0 bases, with 14 bases left in between. The CDR3 consists of 16 residues. The CDR3 loop reads CASSMTPPPSYNEQFF. CDR3 nucleotides: TGTGCCAGCAGTATGACACCCCCCCCCTCCTACAATGAGCAGTTCTTC.

J is TRBJ2-7 and V is TRBV27; 7 nucleotides align to TRBD1. This CDR3 has 14 amino acids. Losses at the gene ends were 3 bases for V and 3 bases for J; bases not matched to a gene: 5. Germline CDR1 is MNHEY and CDR2 is SMNVEV (reference sequence). CDR3 DNA: TGTGCCAGCAGTTTGGCCACAGGGGTCTACGAGCAGTACTTC. Amino acid sequence: CASSLATGVYEQYF.

The chain employs TRBV9 and TRBJ2-7; D unclear. CDR1 is SGDLS and CDR2 is YYNGEE in the germline V gene. V was shortened by 0 bases and J by 2 bases, with 6 bases between the two germline ends. The CDR3 sequence is 13 residues long. CDR3 sequence: CASSVAPAYEQYF. The CDR3 coding sequence is TGTGCCAGCAGCGTAGCGCCAGCCTACGAGCAGTACTTC.

The chain carries TRBV6-1 and TRBJ1-5; weak D call: TRBD1 (5 bases). CDR1 and CDR2 from the germline V gene are MNHNS and SASEGT. The CDR3 spans 14 residues. Trimming took off 2 bases at V and 3 bases at J, with 8 bases between the two ends. The CDR3 loop is CASSESGNNQPQHF. The CDR3 region has the DNA TGTGCCAGCAGTGAATCAGGGAACAATCAGCCCCAGCATTTT.

V is TRBV5-1 and J is TRBJ2-3, with 8 nucleotides matching TRBD2. Germline CDR1 and CDR2: SGHRS and YFSETQ. V trimming: 0 bases; J trimming: 0 bases; junction bases outside the gene matches: 6. CDR3 length: 17 residues. This chain's CDR3 is CASSLGRAGGSTDTQYF. The CDR3 DNA sequence: TGCGCCAGCAGCTTGGGGAGGGCGGGAGGCAGCACAGATACGCAGTATTTT. Full variable domain (remainder filled in from reference TRBV5-1 and TRBJ2-3): KAGVTQTPRYLIKTRGQQVTLSCSPISGHRSVSWYQQTPGQGLQFLFEYFSETQRNKGNFPGRFSGRQFSNSRSEMNVSTLELGDSALYLCASSLGRAGGSTDTQYFGPGTRLTVL.

The J gene is TRBJ2-1, the V gene TRBV4-2, with 8 nucleotides matching TRBD2. Germline V gives CDR1 LGHNA, CDR2 YNFKEQ. The ends lost 1 base at V and 0 bases at J; junction bases unmatched: 8. This CDR3 has 18 amino acids. This chain's CDR3 is CASSQGGAGTSSYNEQFF. CDR3 DNA: TGTGCCAGCAGCCAAGGAGGGGCCGGGACTAGCTCCTACAATGAGCAGTTCTTC.

This clone was counted only a few times. The rearrangement links TRBV5-4 to TRBJ2-1; 7 bases fit TRBD1. Losses at the gene ends were 4 bases for V and 5 bases for J; bases not matched to a gene: 15. Germline values: CDR1 SGHNT, CDR2 YYREEE (reference sequence). This CDR3 has 17 residues. The CDR3 protein is CASSPDPGGVSNNEQFF. CDR3 DNA sequence: TGTGCCAGCAGCCCGGACCCAGGGGGAGTCTCGAACAATGAGCAGTTCTTC.

The gene calls are TRBV9 and TRBJ1-3; D not certain. The CDR3 runs 15 residues. Per germline, CDR1 SGDLS and CDR2 YYNGEE. Trimming pared 0 bases from V and 0 bases from J, leaving 7 bases between. The DNA for the CDR3 is TGTGCCAGCAGCGTAGGAATTAGCTCTGGAAACACCATATATTTT. The encoded protein is CASSVGISSGNTIYF.

This clone was picked up a small number of times. This rearrangement joins TRBV3-1 (or the pseudogene TRBV3-2) to TRBJ2-7, with D unresolved. V lost 4 bases to trimming and J lost 6 bases, with 7 bases between them. The germline V gene has CDR1 LGHDT and CDR2 YNNKEL (reference sequence). CDR3 length: 11 residues. CDR3 in DNA: TGTGCCAGCAGCCGGAGCCTCGAGCAGTACTTC. It translates to CASSRSLEQYF.

The rearrangement links TRBV2 to TRBJ2-4; 7 nucleotides agree with TRBD2. After removal of 7 bases from V and 6 bases from J, the junction contained 3 bases not matched to a gene. The CDR3 consists of 12 residues. The germline gives CDR1 SNHLY, CDR2 FYNNEI. This chain's CDR3 is CASTPGGNIQYF. CDR3 DNA sequence: TGTGCCAGCACCCCGGGGGGAAACATTCAGTACTTC.

The chain has TRBV18 and TRBJ1-5; 8 bases match TRBD1. CDR3 size: 15 residues. Trimming took 3 bases from V and 7 from J; bases not matched to a gene: 8. The germline V gene encodes CDR1 KGHSH and CDR2 LQKENI. CDR3 sequence (DNA): TGTGCCAGCTCACCCCTTGGACAGGGAGAGCAGCCCCAGCATTTT. It specifies CASSPLGQGEQPQHF.

V and J are TRBV7-9 and TRBJ2-1, with a tentative D call TRBD2 (6 bases). The CDR3 length is 15 residues. Deletions cut 8 bases from V and 3 bases from J, with 17 bases between. Germline V CDR1 and CDR2: SEHNR, FQNEAQ (reference sequence). The CDR3 DNA reads TGTGCCAGCTCCTCCGCGGGGCAACGCTACAATGAGCAGTTCTTC. This codes for CASSSAGQRYNEQFF.